This T cell receptor (beta chain) was observed in a study of blood T cell repertoires in COVID-19. This clone was recorded a few times. Only in-frame clones appear in the TCRdb table, and some are missing; sequencing was by immunoSEQ multiplex PCR. Here the sample spans about 180,000 clones, about 85% being singletons. The CDR3 spans 15 residues. CDR1 SEHNR and CDR2 FQNEAQ come from the germline V gene (reference sequence). Germline trimming cut 5 bases from V and 8 bases from J; bases unmatched to any gene: 9. The V and J genes are TRBV7-9 and TRBJ1-4; TRBD1 agrees at 9 bases. The sequence was collected from a person aged 70 to 85 with COVID-19, enrolled during active disease. Sequenced: peripheral blood. The CDR3 nucleotides read TGTGCCAGCAGCCCGGGACAGGGAGGGACCGAAAAACTGTTTTTT. Protein product: CASSPGQGGTEKLFF.